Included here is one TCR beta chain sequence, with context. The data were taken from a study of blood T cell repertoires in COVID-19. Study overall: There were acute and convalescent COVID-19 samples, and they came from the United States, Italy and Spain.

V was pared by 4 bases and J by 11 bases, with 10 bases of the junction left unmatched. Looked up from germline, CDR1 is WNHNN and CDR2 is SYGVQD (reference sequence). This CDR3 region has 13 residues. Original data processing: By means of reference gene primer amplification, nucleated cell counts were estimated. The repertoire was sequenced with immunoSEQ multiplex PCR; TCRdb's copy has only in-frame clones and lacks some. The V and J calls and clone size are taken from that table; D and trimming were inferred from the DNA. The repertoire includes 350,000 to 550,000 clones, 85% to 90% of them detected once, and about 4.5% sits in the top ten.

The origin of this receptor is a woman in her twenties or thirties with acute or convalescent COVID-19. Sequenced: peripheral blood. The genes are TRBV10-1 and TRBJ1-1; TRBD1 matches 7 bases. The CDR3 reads CASSVFKRGPAFF. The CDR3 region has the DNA TGCGCCAGCAGTGTTTTTAAAAGGGGGCCTGCTTTCTTT.